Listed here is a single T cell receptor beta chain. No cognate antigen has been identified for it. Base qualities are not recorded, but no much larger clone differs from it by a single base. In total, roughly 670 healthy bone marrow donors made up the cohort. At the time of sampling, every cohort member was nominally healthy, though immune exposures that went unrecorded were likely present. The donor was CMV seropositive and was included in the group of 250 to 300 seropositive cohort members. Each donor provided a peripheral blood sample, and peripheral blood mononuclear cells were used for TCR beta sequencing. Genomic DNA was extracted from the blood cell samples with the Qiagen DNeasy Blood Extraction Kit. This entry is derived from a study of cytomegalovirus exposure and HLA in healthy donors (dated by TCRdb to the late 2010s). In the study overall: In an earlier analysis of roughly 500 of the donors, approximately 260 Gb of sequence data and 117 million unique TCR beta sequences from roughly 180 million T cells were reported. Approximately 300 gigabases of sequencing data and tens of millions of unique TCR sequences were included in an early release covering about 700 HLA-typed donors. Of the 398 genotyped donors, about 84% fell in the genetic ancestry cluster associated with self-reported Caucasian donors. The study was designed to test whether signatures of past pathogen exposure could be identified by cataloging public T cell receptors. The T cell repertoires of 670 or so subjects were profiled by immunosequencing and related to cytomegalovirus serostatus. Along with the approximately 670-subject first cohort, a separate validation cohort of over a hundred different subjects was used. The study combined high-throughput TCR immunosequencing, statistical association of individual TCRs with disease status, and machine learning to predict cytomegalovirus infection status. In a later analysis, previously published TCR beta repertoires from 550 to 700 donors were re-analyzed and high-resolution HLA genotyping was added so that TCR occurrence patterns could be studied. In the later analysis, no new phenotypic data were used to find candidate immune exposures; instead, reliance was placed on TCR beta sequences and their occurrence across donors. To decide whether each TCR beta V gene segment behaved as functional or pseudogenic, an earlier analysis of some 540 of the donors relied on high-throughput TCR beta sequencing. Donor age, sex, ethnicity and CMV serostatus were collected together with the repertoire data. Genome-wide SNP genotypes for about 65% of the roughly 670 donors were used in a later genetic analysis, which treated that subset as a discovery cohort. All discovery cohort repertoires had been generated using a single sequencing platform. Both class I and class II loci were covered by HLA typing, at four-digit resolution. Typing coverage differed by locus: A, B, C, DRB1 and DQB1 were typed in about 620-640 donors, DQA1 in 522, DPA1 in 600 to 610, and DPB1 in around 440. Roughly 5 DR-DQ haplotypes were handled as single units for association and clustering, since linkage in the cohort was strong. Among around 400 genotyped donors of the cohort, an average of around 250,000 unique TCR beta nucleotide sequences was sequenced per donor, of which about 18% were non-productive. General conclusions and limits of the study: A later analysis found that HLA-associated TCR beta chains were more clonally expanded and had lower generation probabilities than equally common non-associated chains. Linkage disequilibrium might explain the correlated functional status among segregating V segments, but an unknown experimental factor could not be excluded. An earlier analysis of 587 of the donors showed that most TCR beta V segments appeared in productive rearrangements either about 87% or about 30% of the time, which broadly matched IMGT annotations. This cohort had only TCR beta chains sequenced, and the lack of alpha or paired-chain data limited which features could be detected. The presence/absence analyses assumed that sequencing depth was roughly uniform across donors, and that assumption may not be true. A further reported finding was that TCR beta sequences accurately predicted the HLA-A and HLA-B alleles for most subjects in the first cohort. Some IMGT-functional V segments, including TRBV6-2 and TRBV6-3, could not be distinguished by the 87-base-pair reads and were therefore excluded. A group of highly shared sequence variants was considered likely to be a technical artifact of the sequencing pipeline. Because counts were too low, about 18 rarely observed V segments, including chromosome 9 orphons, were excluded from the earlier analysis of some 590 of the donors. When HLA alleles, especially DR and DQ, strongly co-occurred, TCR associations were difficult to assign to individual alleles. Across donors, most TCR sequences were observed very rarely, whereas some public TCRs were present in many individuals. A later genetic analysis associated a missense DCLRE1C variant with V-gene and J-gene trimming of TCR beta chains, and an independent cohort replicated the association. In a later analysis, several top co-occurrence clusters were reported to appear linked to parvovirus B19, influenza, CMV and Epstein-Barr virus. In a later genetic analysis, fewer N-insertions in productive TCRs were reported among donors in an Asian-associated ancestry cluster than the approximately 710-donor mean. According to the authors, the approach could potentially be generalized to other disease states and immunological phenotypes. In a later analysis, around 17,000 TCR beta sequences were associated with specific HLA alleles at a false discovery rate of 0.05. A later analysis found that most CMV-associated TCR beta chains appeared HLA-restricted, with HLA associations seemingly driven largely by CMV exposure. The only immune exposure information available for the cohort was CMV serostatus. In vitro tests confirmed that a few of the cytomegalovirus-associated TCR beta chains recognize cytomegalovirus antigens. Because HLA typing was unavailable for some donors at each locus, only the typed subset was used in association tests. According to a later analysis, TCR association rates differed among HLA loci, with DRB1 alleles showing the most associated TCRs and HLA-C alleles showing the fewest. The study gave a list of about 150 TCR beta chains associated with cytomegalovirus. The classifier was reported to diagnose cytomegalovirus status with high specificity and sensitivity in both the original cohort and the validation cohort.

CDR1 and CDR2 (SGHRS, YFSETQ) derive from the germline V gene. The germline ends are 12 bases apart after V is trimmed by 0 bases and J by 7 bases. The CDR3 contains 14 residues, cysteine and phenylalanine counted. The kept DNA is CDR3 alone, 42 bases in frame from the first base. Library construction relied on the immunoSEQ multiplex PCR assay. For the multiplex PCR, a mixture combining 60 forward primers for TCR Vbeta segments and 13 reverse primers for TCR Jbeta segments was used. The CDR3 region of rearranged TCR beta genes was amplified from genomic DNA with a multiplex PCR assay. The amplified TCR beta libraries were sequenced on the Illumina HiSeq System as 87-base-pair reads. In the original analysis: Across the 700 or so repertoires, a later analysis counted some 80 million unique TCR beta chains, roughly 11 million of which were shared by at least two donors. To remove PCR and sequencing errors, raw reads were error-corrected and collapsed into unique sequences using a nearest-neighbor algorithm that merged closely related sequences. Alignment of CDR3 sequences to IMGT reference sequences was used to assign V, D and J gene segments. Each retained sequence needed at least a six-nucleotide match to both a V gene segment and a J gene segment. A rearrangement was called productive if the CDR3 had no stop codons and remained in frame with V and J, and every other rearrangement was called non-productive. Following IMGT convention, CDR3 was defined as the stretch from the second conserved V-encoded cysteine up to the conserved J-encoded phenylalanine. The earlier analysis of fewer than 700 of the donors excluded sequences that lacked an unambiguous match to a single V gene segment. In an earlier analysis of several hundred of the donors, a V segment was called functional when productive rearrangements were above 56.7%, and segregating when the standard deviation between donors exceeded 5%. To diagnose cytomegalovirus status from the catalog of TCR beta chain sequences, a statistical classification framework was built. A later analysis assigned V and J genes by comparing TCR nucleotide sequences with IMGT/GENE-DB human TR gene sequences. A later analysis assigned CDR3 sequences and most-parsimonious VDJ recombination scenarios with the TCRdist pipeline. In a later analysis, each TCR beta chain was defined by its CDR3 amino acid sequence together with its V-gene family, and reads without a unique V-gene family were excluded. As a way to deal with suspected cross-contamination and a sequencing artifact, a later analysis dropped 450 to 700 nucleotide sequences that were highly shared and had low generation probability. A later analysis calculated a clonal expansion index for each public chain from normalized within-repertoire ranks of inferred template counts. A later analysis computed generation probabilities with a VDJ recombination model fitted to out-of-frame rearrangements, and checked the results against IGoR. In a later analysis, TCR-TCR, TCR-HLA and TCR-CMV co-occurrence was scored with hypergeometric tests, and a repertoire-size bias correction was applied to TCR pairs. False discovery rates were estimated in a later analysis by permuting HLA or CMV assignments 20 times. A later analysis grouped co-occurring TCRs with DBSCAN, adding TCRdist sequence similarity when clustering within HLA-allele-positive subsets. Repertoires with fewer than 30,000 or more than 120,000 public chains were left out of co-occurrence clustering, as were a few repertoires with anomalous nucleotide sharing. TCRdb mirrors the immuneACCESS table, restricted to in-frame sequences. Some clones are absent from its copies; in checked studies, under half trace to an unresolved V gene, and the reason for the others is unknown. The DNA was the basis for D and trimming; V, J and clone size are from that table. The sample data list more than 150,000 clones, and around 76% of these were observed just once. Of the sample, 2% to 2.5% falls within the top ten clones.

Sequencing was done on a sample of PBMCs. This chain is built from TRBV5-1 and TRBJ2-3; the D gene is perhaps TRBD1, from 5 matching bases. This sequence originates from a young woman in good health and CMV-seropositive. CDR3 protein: CASSLGQGENTQYF. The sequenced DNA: TGCGCCAGCAGCTTGGGGCAGGGTGAAAATACGCAGTATTTT.